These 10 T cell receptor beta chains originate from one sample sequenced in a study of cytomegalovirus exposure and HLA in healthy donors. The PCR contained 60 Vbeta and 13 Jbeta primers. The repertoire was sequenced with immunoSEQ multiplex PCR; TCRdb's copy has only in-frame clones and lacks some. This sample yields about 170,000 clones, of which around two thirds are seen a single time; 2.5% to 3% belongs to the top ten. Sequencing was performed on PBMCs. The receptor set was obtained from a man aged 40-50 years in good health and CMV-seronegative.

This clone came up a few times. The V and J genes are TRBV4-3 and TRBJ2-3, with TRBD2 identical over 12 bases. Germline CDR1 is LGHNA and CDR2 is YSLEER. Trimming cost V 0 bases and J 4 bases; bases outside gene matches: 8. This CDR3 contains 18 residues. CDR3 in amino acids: CASSQDYGLAGGADTQYF. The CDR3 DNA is TGCGCCAGCAGCCAAGATTATGGGCTAGCGGGAGGGGCAGATACGCAGTATTTT.

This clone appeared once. CDR3 protein: CASSLTGDHEQYF. The CDR3 DNA sequence: TGTGCCAGCAGCCTCACAGGGGACCACGAGCAGTACTTC. The J gene is TRBJ2-5, the V gene TRBV7-9, with 7 positions matching TRBD1. The J call is in doubt because the DNA end fits TRBJ2-7 better. CDR3 length: 13 amino acids. Germline CDR1 and CDR2: SEHNR and FQNEAQ (reference sequence).

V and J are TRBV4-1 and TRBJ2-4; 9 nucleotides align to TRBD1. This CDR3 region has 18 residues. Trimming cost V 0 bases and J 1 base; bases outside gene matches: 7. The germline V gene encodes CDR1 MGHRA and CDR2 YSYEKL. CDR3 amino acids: CASSQDSPGTGAKNIQYF. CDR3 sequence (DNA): TGCGCCAGCAGCCAAGATTCACCCGGGACAGGGGCCAAAAACATTCAGTACTTC.

CDR3 nucleotides: TGTGCCAGCGGGGAGGCCCGGCGGTCACCCCTCCACTTT. It specifies CASGEARRSPLHF. This chain connects TRBV6-1 to TRBJ1-6; no definite D call. The CDR3 contains 13 residues. Trimming left V 8 bases short and J 10 bases short, with 15 bases between. The germline CDR1 and CDR2 sequences are MNHNS and SASEGT.

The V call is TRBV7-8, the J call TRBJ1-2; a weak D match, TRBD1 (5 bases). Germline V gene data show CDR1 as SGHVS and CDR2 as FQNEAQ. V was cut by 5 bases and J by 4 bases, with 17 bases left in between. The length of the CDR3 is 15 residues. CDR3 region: CASSRIGTPSYGYTF. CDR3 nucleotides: TGTGCCAGCAGCAGAATCGGGACTCCTTCCTATGGCTACACCTTC.

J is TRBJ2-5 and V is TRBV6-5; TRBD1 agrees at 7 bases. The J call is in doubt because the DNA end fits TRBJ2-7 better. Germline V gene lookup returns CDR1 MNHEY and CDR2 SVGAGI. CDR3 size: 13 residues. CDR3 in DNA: TGTGCCAGCAGCTGGGGACAGCAATACGAGCAGTACTTC. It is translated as CASSWGQQYEQYF.

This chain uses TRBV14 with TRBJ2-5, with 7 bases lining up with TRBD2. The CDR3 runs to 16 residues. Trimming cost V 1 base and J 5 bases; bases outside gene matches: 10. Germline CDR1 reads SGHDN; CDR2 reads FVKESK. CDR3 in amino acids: CASSQGSASGGETQYF. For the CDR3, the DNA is TGTGCCAGCAGCCAAGGTTCGGCTAGCGGCGGGGAGACCCAGTACTTC.

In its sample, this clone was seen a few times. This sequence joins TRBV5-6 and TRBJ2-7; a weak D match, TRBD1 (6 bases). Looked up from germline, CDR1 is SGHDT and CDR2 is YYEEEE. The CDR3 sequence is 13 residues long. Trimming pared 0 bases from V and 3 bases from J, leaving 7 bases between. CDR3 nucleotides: TGTGCCAGCAGCTTGGTGGACAGCTACGAGCAGTACTTC. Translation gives CASSLVDSYEQYF.

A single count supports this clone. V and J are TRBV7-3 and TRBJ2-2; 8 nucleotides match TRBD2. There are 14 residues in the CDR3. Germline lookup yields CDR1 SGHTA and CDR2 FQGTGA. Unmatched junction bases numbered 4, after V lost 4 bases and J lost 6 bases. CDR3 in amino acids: CASSSTGGPGELFF. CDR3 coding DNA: TGTGCCAGCAGCTCCACGGGGGGGCCCGGGGAGCTGTTTTTT.

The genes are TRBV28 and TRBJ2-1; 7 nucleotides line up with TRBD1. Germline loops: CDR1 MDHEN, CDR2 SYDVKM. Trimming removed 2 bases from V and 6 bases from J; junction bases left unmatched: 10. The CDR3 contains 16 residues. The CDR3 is CASSLRDRAVSNEQFF. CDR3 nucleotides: TGTGCCAGCAGTTTACGTGACAGGGCGGTCTCCAATGAGCAGTTCTTC.